Sequencing of this TCR beta chain was carried out in a study of response to subunit inactivated influenza vaccine. As for this clonotype: Its matching antigen is unknown.

TCRdb itself ran the RT-PCR reads through MiXCR, one entry per CDR3 protein. The sample yields 530,000 or so distinct CDR3 sequences, around 25% seen once. Whole-study results and caveats: The study's authors posited that every seasonal influenza vaccination enlists few new T cells.

This CDR3 is built from 18 residues. Trimming at V came to 5 bases and at J to 4 bases, leaving 13 bases not matched to a gene. CDR1 and CDR2 from the germline V gene are SGHAT and FQNNGV. This TCR was sampled from a man between 50 and 59 years old who received an inactivated influenza vaccine. The sample was CD4+ T cells sorted from PBMCs, taken 5 days after vaccination. This rearrangement joins TRBV11-2 to TRBJ2-1, with 11 bases matching TRBD2. This CDR3 is CASSLHPTSGSVYNEQFF. CDR3 DNA: TGTGCCAGCAGCCTCCACCCAACTAGCGGGAGCGTTTACAATGAGCAGTTCTTC.